At least ten counts were recorded for the clone carrying this T cell receptor (beta chain). Its matching antigen is unknown. Unique molecular identifiers were incorporated during preparation of the TCRbeta library. TCRdb re-called the PCR reads with MiXCR, one entry per CDR3 protein. Of about 200,000 distinct CDR3 sequences listed, approximately 6.3% are singletons. These data are taken from a study of T-cell reconstitution after alpha-beta-depleted transplantation in children. The V gene lost 0 bases and the J gene lost 5 bases, with 8 bases spanning the gap. This CDR3 region has 13 residues. Per germline, CDR1 SGHRS and CDR2 YFSETQ. Broader study findings: Several hundred expanded graft clones reportedly were the source of alpha-beta T cells about two months after transplant. T-cell numbers and diversity one year post-transplant derived largely from freshly generated T cells.

The receptor was derived from a boy younger than 10 with acute lymphoblastic leukemia, due to receive a stem cell transplant. Sequences were derived from PBMCs, sampled before TCRalphabeta/CD19-depleted stem cell transplant. The J gene is TRBJ1-2, the V gene TRBV5-1; no definite D call. DNA of the CDR3: TGCGCCAGCAGCTTGGACGGAAGTTATGGCTACACCTTC. Translating it yields CASSLDGSYGYTF.